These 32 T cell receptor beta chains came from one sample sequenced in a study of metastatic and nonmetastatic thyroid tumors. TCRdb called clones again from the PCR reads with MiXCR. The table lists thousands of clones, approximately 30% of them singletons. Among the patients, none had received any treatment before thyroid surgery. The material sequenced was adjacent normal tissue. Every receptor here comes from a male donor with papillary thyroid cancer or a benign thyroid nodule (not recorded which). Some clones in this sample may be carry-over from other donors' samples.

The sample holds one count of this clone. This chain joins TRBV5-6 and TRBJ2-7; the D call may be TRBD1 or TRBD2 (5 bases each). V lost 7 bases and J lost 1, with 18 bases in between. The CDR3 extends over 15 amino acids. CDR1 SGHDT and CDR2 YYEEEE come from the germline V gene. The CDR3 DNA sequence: TGTGCCAGCTCCCCGTGGGGGTCTCTTTCCTACGAGCAGTACTTC. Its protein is CASSPWGSLSYEQYF.

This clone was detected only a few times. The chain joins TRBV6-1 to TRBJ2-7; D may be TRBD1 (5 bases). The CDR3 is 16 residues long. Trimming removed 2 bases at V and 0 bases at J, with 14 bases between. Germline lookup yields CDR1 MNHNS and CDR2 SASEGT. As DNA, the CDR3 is TGTGCCAGCAGTGAAATGCAAGTGACAGCCTCCTACGAGCAGTACTTC. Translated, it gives CASSEMQVTASYEQYF.

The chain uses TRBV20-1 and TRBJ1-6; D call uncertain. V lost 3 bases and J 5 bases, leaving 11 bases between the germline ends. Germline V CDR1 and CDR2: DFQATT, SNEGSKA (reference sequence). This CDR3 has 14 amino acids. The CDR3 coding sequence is TGCAGTGCTAGTTTATCCCAGGATAATTCACCCCTCCACTTT. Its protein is CSASLSQDNSPLHF.

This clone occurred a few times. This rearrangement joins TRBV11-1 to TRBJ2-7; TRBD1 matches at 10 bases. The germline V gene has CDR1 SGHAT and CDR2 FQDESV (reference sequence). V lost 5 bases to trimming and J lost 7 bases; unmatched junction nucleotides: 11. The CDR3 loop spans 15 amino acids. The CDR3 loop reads CASSRGQGVLREQYF. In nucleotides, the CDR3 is TGTGCCAGCAGCCGCGGACAGGGGGTTCTGCGGGAGCAGTACTTC.

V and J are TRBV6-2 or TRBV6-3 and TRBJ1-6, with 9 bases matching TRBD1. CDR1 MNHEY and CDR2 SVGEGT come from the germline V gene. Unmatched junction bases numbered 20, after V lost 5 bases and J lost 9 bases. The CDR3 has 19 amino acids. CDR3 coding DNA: TGTGCCAGCAGTGGAAACAGGGGGCGACGGGGCTCCGGAATTTCACCCCTCCACTTT. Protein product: CASSGNRGRRGSGISPLHF.

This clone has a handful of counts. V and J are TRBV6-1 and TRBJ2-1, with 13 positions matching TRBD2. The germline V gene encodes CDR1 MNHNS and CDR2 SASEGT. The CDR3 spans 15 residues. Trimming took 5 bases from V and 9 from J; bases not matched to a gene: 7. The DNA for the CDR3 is TGTGCCAGCAGTCGCGGACTAGCGGGAGAGGTTGAGCAGTTCTTC. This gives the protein CASSRGLAGEVEQFF.

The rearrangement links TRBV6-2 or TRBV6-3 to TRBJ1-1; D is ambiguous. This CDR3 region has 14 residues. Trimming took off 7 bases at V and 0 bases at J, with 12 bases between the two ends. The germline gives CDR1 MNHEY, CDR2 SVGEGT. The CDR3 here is CASNLDGLNTEAFF. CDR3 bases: TGTGCCAGCAATCTGGACGGTTTGAACACTGAAGCTTTCTTT.

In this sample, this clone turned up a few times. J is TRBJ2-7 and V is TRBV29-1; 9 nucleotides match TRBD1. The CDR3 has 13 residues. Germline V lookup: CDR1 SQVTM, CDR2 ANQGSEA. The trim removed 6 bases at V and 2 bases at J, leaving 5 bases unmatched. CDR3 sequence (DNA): TGCAGCGTACCGGGACAGGGAGCCTACGAGCAGTACTTC. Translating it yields CSVPGQGAYEQYF.

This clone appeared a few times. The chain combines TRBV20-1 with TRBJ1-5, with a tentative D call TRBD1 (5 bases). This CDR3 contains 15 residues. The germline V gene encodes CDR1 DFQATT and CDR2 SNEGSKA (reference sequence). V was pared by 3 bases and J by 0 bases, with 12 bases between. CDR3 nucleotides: TGCAGTGCTAGCTTTGGGGGGAATAGCAATCAGCCCCAGCATTTT. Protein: CSASFGGNSNQPQHF.

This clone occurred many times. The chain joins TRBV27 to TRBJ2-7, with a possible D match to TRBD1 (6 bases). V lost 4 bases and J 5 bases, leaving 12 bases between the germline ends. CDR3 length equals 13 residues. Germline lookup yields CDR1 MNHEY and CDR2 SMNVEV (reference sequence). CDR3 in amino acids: CASSSSGVHEQYF. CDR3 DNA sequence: TGTGCCAGCAGTTCTTCAGGGGTCCACGAGCAGTACTTC.

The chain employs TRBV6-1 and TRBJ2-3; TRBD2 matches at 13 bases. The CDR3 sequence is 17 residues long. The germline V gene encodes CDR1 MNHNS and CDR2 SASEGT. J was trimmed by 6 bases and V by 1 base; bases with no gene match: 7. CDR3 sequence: CASSEGWTSGSGDTQYF. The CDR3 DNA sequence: TGTGCCAGCAGTGAAGGATGGACTAGCGGGAGTGGGGATACGCAGTATTTT.

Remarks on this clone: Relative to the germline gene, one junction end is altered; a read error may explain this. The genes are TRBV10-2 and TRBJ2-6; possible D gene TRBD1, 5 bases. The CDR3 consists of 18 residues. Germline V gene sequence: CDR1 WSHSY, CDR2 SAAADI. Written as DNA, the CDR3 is TGTGCCAGCAGGAATACTACAGTTAACCTCTCTGGGGCCAACTTCCTGACTTTC. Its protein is CASRNTTVNLSGANFLTF.

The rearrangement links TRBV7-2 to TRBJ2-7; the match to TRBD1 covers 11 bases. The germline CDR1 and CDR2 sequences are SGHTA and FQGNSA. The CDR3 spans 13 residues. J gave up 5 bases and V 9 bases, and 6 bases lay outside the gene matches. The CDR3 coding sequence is TGTGCCAGTTGGGGGACAGGGGGACACGAGCAGTACTTC. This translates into CASWGTGGHEQYF. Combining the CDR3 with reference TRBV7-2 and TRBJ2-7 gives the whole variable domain GAGVSQSPSNKVTEKGKDVELRCDPISGHTALYWYRQSLGQGLEFLIYFQGNSAPDKSGLPSDRFSAERTGGSVSTLTIQRTQQEDSAVYLCASWGTGGHEQYFGPGTRLTVT.

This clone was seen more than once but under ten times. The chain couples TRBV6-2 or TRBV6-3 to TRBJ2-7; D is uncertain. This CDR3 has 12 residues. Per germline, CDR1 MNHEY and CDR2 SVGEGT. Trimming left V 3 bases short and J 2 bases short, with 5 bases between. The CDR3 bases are TGTGCCAGCAGTTATGATCCCTACGAGCAGTACTTC. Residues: CASSYDPYEQYF.

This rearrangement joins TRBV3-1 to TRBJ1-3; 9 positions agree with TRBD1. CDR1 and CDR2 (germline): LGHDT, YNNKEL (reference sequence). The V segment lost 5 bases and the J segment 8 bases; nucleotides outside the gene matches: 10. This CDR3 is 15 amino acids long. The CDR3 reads CASSYGTGKGDTIYF. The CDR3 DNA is TGTGCCAGCAGCTACGGGACAGGGAAGGGAGACACCATATATTTT.

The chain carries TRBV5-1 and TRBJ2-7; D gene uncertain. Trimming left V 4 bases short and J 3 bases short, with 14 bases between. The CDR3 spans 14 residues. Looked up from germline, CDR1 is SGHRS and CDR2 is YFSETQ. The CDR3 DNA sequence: TGCGCCAGCAGCCCACAGCCCCCTGGCTACGAGCAGTACTTC. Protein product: CASSPQPPGYEQYF.

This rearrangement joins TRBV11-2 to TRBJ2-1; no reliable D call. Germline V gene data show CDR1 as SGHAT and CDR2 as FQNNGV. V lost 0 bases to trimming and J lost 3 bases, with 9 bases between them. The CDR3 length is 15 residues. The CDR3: CASSLDLGFYNEQFF. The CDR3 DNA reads TGTGCCAGCAGCTTAGATCTGGGGTTCTACAATGAGCAGTTCTTC.

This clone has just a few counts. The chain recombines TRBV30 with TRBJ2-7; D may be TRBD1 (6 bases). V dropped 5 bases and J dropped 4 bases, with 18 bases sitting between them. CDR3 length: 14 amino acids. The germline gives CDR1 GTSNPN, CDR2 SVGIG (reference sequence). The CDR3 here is CAWEGGTGNYEQYF. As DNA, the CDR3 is TGTGCCTGGGAAGGAGGAACAGGGAATTACGAGCAGTACTTC. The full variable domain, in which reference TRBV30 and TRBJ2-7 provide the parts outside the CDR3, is SQTIHQWPATLVQPVGSPLSLECTVEGTSNPNLYWYRQAAGRGLQLLFYSVGIGQISSEVPQNLSASRPQDRQFILSSKKLLLSDSGFYLCAWEGGTGNYEQYFGPGTRLTVT.

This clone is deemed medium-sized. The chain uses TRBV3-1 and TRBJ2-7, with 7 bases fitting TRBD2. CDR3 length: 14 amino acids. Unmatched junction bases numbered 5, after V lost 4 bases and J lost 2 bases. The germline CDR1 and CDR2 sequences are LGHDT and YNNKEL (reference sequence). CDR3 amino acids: CASSPWGGTYEQYF. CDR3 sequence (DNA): TGTGCCAGCAGCCCCTGGGGGGGAACCTACGAGCAGTACTTC.

In DNA, the CDR3 is TGTGCCAGCAGCCCCGGACAGGCGGACTATGGCTACACCTTC. Its translation: CASSPGQADYGYTF. The chain combines TRBV5-6 with TRBJ1-2; TRBD1 matches at 7 bases. Per germline, CDR1 SGHDT and CDR2 YYEEEE. With V trimmed by 4 bases and J by 3 bases, 6 bases remained unmatched. The CDR3 contains 14 residues.

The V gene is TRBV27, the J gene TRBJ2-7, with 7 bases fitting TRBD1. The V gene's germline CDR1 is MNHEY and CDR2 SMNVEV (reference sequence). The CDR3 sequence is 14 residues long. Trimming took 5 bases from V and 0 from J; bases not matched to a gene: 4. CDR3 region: CASSPGGPSYEQYF. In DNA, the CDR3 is TGTGCCAGCAGTCCAGGGGGACCCTCCTACGAGCAGTACTTC.

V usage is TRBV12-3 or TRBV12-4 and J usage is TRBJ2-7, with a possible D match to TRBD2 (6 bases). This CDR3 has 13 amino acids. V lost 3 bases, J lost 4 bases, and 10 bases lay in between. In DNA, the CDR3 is TGTGCCAGCAGTTTCGGGGAGGCGTACGAGCAGTACTTC. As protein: CASSFGEAYEQYF.

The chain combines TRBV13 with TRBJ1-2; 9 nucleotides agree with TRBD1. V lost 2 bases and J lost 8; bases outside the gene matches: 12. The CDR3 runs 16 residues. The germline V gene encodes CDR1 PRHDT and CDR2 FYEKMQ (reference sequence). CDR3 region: CASSLYIGTGLGGYTF. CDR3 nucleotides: TGTGCCAGCAGCTTATATATTGGGACAGGGCTAGGCGGCTACACCTTC.

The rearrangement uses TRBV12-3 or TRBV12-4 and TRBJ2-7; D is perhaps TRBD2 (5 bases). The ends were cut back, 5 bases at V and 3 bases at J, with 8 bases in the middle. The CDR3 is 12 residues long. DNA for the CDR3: TGTGCCAGCAGTCGGACTGGCTACGAGCAGTACTTC. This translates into CASSRTGYEQYF.

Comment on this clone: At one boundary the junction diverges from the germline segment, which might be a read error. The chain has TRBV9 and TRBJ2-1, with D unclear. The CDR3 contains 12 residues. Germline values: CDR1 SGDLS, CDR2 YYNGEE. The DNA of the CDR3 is TGCGCCAGCAGCTTTGGGCCATCAGAGCAGTTCTTC. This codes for CASSFGPSEQFF. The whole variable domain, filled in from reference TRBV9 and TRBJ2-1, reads DSGVTQTPKHLITATGQRVTLRCSPRSGDLSVYWYQQSLDQGLQFLIQYYNGEERAKGNILERFSAQQFPDLHSELNLSSLELGDSALYFCASSFGPSEQFFGPGTRLTVL.

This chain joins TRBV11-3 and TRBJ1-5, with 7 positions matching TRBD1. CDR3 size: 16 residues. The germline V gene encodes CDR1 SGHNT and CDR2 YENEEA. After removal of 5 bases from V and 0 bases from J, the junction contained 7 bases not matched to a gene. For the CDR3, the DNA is TGTGCCAGCAGCACACGGACAGGCTATAGCAATCAGCCCCAGCATTTT. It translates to CASSTRTGYSNQPQHF. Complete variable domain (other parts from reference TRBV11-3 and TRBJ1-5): EAGVVQSPRYKIIEKKQPVAFWCNPISGHNTLYWYLQNLGQGPELLIRYENEEAVDDSQLPKDRFSAERLKGVDSTLKIQPAELGDSAVYLCASSTRTGYSNQPQHFGDGTRLSIL.

The CDR3 loop reads CASSQVRETGGYTF. In nucleotides, the CDR3 is TGTGCCAGCAGCCAAGTTAGGGAGACGGGTGGCTACACCTTC. The genes are TRBV3-1 and TRBJ1-2; no clear D gene. Looked up from germline, CDR1 is LGHDT and CDR2 is YNNKEL (reference sequence). The CDR3 is 14 amino acids. Trimming took 1 base from V and 7 from J, leaving 13 bases between them.

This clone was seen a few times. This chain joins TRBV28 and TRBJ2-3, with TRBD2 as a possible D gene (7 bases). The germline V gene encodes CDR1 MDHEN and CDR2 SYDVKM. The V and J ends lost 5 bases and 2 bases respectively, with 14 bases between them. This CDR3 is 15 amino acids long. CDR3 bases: TGTGCCAGCAGTCCGAGGGGGGGAGACACAGATACGCAGTATTTT. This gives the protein CASSPRGGDTDTQYF. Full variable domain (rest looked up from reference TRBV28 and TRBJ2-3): DVKVTQSSRYLVKRTGEKVFLECVQDMDHENMFWYRQDPGLGLRLIYFSYDVKMKEKGDIPEGYSVSREKKERFSLILESASTNQTSMYLCASSPRGGDTDTQYFGPGTRLTVL.

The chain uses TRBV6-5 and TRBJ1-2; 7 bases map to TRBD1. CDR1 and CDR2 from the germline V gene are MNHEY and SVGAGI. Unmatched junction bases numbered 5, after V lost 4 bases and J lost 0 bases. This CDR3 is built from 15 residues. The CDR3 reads CASSSDRVPNYGYTF. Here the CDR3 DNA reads TGTGCCAGCAGTTCCGACAGGGTTCCTAACTATGGCTACACCTTC.

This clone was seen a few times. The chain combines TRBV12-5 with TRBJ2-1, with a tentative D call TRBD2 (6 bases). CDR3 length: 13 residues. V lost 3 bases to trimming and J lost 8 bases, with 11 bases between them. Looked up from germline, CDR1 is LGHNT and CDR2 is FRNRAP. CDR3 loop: CASGFGLIDEQFF. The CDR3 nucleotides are TGTGCTAGTGGTTTTGGACTAATAGATGAGCAGTTCTTC.

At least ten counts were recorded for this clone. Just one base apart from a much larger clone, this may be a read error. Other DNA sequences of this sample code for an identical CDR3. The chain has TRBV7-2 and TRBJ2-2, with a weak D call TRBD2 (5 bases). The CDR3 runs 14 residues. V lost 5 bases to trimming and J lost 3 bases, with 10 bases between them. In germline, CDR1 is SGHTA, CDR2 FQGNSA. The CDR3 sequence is CASSPGVYTGELFF. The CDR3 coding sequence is TGTGCCAGCAGCCCCGGGGTGTACACCGGGGAGCTGTTTTTT.

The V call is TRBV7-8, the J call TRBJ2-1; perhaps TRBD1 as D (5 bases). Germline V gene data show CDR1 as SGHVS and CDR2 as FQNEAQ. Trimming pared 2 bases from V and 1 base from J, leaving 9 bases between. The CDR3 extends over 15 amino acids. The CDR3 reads CASSLSAGSYNEQFF. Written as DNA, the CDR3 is TGTGCCAGCAGCTTATCTGCAGGGTCCTACAATGAGCAGTTCTTC.